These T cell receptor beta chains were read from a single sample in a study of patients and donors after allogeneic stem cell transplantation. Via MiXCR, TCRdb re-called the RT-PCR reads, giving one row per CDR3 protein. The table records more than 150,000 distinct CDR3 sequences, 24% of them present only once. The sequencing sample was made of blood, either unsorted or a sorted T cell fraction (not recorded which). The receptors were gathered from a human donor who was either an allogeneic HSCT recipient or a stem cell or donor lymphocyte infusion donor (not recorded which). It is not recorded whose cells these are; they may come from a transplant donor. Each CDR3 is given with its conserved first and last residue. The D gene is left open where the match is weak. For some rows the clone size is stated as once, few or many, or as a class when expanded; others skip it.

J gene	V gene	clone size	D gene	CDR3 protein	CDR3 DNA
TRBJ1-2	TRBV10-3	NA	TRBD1	CAITPGRAGGEGGYTF	TGTGCCATCACCCCCGGACGGGCAGGGGGTGAGGGTGGCTACACCTTC
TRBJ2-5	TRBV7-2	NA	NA	CASSSSGTLQETQYF	TGTGCCAGCAGCTCGTCCGGGACCTTACAAGAGACCCAGTACTTC
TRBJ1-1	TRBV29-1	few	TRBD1	CSVDPDRDIQNTEAFF	TGCAGCGTTGACCCGGACAGGGACATACAGAACACTGAAGCTTTCTTT
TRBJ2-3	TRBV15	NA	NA	CATSRDRRAWGGADTQYF	TGTGCCACCAGCAGAGATCGACGTGCGTGGGGGGGCGCAGATACGCAGTATTTT
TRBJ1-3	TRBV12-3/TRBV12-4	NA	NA	CASSLLLPPRNTIYF	TGTGCCAGCAGTCTTCTCCTCCCCCCGAGAAACACCATATATTTT
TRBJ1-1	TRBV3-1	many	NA	CASSQDKAGSAFF	TGTGCCAGCAGCCAAGATAAGGCAGGGTCGGCTTTCTTT
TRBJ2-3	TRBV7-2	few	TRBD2	CASSSRTSGGRDTQYF	TGTGCCAGCAGCTCCCGGACTAGCGGGGGACGGGATACGCAGTATTTT
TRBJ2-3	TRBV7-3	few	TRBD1	CASSSTGDTQYF	TGTGCCAGCAGCTCGACAGGGGATACGCAGTATTTT
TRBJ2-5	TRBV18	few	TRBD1	CASLPRNRGAETQYF	TGTGCCAGCCTACCTCGGAACAGGGGGGCAGAGACCCAGTACTTC
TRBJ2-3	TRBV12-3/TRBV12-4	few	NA	CASSFLGAPTDTQYF	TGTGCCAGCAGTTTTCTGGGGGCCCCTACAGATACGCAGTATTTT
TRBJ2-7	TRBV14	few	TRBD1	CASSPWTGGFEQYF	TGTGCCAGCAGCCCGTGGACAGGGGGGTTCGAGCAGTACTTC
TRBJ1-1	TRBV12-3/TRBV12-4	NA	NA	CAWGGNTEAFF	TGTGCCTGGGGCGGGAACACTGAAGCTTTCTTT
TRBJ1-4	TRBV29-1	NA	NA	CSVGMGTTNEKLFF	TGCAGCGTTGGAATGGGCACAACTAATGAAAAACTGTTTTTT
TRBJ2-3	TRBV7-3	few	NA	CASSLNPSVWRDTQYF	TGTGCCAGCAGCTTGAACCCTAGCGTCTGGCGAGATACGCAGTATTTT
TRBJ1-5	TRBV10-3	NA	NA	CAIGFRHQPQHF	TGTGCCATCGGCTTCCGTCATCAGCCCCAGCATTTT
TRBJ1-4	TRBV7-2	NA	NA	CASSLVPQSEKLFF	TGTGCCAGCAGCTTAGTACCACAAAGTGAAAAACTGTTTTTT
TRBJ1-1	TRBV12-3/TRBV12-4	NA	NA	CASTPRGVNTEAFF	TGTGCCAGCACCCCGAGAGGGGTAAACACTGAAGCTTTCTTT
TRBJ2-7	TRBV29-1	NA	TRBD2	CSALAGGSYEQYF	TGCAGCGCTCTAGCGGGAGGTTCCTACGAGCAGTACTTC
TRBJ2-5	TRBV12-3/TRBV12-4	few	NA	CASSLRGQETQYF	TGTGCCAGCAGTTTAAGGGGCCAAGAGACCCAGTACTTC
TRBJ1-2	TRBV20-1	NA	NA	CSAPDDTTRNYGYTF	TGCAGTGCTCCTGACGACACGACACGGAACTATGGCTACACCTTC
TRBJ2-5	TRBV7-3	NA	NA	CASSLTLEETQYF	TGTGCCAGCAGCTTAACACTAGAAGAGACCCAGTACTTC
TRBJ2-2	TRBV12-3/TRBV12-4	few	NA	CASSSPLGAGELFF	TGTGCCAGCAGTTCCCCCTTAGGGGCCGGGGAGCTGTTTTTT
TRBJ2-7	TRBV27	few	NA	CASSFGQGPLYEQYF	TGTGCCAGCAGTTTCGGGCAGGGCCCCCTCTACGAGCAGTACTTC
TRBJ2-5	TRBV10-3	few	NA	CAISVGAQETQYF	TGTGCCATCAGTGTAGGCGCTCAAGAGACCCAGTACTTC
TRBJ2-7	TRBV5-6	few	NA	CASSLEGSHEQYF	TGTGCCAGCAGCTTGGAAGGCAGCCACGAGCAGTACTTC
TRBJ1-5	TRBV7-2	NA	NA	CASSFSIGFGEPQHF	TGTGCCAGCAGCTTTAGTATAGGCTTTGGGGAGCCCCAGCATTTT
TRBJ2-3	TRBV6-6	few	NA	CASSLEHREDTQYF	TGTGCCAGCAGTTTGGAGCACAGGGAAGATACGCAGTATTTT
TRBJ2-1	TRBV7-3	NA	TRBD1	CASSLEGAPGNEQFF	TGTGCCAGCAGCTTAGAGGGGGCACCCGGGAATGAGCAGTTCTTC
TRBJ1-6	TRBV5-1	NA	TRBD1	CASSSRTGDSPLHF	TGCGCCAGCAGCTCCAGGACAGGGGATTCACCCCTCCACTTT
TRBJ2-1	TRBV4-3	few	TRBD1	CASSPRQGTHNEQFF	TGCGCCAGCAGCCCAAGACAGGGAACACACAATGAGCAGTTCTTC
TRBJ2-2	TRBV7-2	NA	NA	CASSLVLERAGELFF	TGTGCCAGCAGCTTAGTACTAGAAAGAGCCGGGGAGCTGTTTTTT
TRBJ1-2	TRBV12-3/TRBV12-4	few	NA	CASSLIADGYTF	TGTGCCAGCAGCCTCATAGCGGATGGCTACACCTTC
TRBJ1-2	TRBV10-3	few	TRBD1	CAISHPGGDRESGYTF	TGTGCCATCAGCCATCCTGGGGGGGACAGGGAAAGTGGCTACACCTTC
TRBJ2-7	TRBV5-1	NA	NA	CASSPQPENRPPYEQYF	TGCGCCAGCAGCCCTCAACCGGAAAACAGGCCCCCCTACGAGCAGTACTTC
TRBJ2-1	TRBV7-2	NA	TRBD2	CASRLAGKYNEQFF	TGTGCCAGCCGCTTAGCGGGAAAATACAATGAGCAGTTCTTC
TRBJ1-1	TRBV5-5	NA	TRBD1	CASSGHDRGTTEAFF	TGTGCCAGCAGCGGGCACGACAGGGGTACCACTGAAGCTTTCTTT
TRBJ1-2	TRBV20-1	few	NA	CSARETVRQSNYGYTF	TGCAGTGCTAGAGAAACGGTTCGACAGTCGAACTATGGCTACACCTTC
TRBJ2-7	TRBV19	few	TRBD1	CASSPGQFYEQYF	TGTGCCAGTAGTCCGGGACAGTTCTACGAGCAGTACTTC
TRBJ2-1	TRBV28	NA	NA	CASRHRSNNEQFF	TGTGCCAGCAGGCACAGGTCCAACAATGAGCAGTTCTTC
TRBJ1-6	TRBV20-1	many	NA	CSARDSKRGNYNSPLHF	TGCAGTGCTAGAGATAGTAAGCGGGGGAACTATAATTCACCCCTCCACTTT
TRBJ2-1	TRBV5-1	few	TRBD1	CASSLGTGNEQFF	TGCGCCAGCAGCTTGGGGACAGGCAATGAGCAGTTCTTC
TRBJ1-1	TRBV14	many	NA	CASSRLIGGSTEAFF	TGTGCCAGCAGCCGACTAATAGGCGGGAGCACTGAAGCTTTCTTT
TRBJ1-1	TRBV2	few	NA	CASRPSVSGEVAFF	TGTGCCAGCAGACCCAGCGTATCCGGTGAAGTAGCTTTCTTT
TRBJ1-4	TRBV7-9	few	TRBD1	CASSHTKTGGNEKLFF	TGTGCCAGCAGCCATACCAAGACAGGGGGTAATGAAAAACTGTTTTTT
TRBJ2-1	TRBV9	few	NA	CASSVKSGPHNEQFF	TGTGCCAGCAGCGTAAAGAGCGGCCCCCACAATGAGCAGTTCTTC
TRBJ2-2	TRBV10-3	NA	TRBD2	CAISESGLAGSTGELFF	TGTGCCATCAGTGAGTCCGGCCTAGCGGGCTCCACCGGGGAGCTGTTTTTT
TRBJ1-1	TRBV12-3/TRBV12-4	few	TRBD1	CASRDRGDTEAFF	TGTGCCAGCAGGGACAGGGGGGACACTGAAGCTTTCTTT
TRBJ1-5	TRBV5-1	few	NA	CASSLESGALQPQHF	TGCGCCAGCAGCTTGGAGTCGGGGGCTCTGCAGCCCCAGCATTTT
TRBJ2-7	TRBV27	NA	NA	CASSLLGRLGEQYF	TGTGCCAGCAGTTTACTGGGTAGATTGGGCGAGCAGTACTTC
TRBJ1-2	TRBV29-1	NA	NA	CSGWTVNYGYTF	TGCAGCGGTTGGACAGTTAACTATGGCTACACCTTC
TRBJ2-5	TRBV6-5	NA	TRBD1	CASSTSTGLAETQYF	TGTGCCAGCAGTACATCGACAGGGTTAGCGGAGACCCAGTACTTC
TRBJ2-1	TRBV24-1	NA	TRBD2	CATSDPSGTSGNYDEQFF	TGTGCCACCAGTGACCCTTCCGGGACTAGCGGGAATTACGATGAGCAGTTCTTC